This entry is about one T cell receptor (beta chain). This record comes from a study of somatic mutations in cytotoxic T cells in rheumatoid arthritis. Study context: Flow sorting at nearly 100% purity was applied to some V beta antibody-stained T-cell populations, which included V beta1+ cells sequenced for TCRB.

Measured with immunoSEQ multiplex PCR; TCRdb has only the in-frame clones, and not every one. The sample carries 20,000 or so clones, about 81% recorded once. V gave up 0 bases and J gave up 4 bases; unmatched junction bases: 4. This CDR3 is built from 16 residues. The rearrangement uses TRBV5-3 and TRBJ2-3; the match to TRBD2 covers 11 bases. TRBV5-3 falls under the ORF class, with uncertain function. Sequencing input: CD8+ T cells sorted from blood. This receptor was taken from an adult with rheumatoid arthritis. The CDR3 sequence is CARSLELAGASDTQYF. The CDR3 coding sequence is TGTGCCAGAAGCTTGGAACTAGCGGGAGCGTCAGATACGCAGTATTTT.